This T cell receptor beta chain was sequenced for a study of cytomegalovirus exposure and HLA in healthy donors. Study context: HLA-typed donors contributed 65 million to 85 million unique TCRs, which were held in an early data release. Study observations and caveats: Listed as cytomegalovirus-associated were 150 or so TCR beta chains. Excluded: some indistinguishable V segments such as TRBV6-2 and TRBV6-3.

Researchers ran the PCR with 60 Vbeta and 13 Jbeta primers. Original processing notes: Among the unique TCR beta chains that a later analysis counted, around 82 million in all, about 11 million were shared. Clones were read by immunoSEQ multiplex PCR, and TCRdb kept only the in-frame ones, dropping some. V, J and clone size are taken as reported in that table, and D and trimming were inferred from the DNA itself. The sample includes 90,000 to 140,000 clones, 76% seen only once; the top ten take roughly 8.2%. Germline values: CDR1 SQVTM, CDR2 ANQGSEA. Trimming took 4 bases from V and 0 from J, leaving 7 bases between them. The CDR3 length is 13 residues. As regards this clone: The antigen is unknown.

The receptor comes from a man aged 40-55 years in good health and CMV-seropositive. The sequenced material came from PBMCs. The chain combines TRBV29-1 with TRBJ1-3; possible D gene TRBD1, 6 bases. CDR3 nucleotides: TGCAGCGTTGGGACAGCCTCTGGAAACACCATATATTTT. It is translated as CSVGTASGNTIYF. Full variable domain (outside the CDR3, taken from reference TRBV29-1 and TRBJ1-3): SAVISQKPSRDICQRGTSLTIQCQVDSQVTMMFWYRQQPGQSLTLIATANQGSEATYESGFVIDKFPISRPNLTFSTLTVSNMSPEDSSIYLCSVGTASGNTIYFGEGSWLTVV.